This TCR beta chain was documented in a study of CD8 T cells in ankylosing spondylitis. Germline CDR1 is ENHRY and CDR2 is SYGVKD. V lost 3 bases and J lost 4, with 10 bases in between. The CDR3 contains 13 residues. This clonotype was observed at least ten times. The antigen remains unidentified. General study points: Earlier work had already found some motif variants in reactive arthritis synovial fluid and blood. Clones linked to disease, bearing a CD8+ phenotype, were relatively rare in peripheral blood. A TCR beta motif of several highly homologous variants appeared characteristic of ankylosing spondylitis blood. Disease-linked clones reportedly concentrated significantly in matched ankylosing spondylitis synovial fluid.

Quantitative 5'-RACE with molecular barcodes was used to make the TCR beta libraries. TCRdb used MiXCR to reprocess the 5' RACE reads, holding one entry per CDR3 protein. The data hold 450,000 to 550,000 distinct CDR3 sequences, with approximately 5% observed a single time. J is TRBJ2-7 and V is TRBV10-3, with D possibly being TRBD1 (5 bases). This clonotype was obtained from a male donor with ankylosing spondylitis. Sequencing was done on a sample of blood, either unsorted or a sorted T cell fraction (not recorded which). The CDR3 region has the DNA TGTGCCATCAGTGACCGACAGAATTACGAGCAGTACTTC. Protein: CAISDRQNYEQYF.